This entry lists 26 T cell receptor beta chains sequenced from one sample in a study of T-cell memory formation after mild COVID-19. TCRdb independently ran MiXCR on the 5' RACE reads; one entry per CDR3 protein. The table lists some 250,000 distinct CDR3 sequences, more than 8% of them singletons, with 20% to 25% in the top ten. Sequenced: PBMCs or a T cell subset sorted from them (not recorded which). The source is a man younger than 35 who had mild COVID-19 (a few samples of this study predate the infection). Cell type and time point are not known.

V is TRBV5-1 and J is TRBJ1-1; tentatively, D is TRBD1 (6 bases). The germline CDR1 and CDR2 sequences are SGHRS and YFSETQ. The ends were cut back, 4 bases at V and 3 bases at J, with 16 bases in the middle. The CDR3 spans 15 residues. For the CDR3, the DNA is TGCGCCAGCAGCCCTTCCGGGGGGGGGCACACTGAAGCTTTCTTT. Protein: CASSPSGGGHTEAFF. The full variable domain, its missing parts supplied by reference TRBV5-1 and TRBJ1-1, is KAGVTQTPRYLIKTRGQQVTLSCSPISGHRSVSWYQQTPGQGLQFLFEYFSETQRNKGNFPGRFSGRQFSNSRSEMNVSTLELGDSALYLCASSPSGGGHTEAFFGQGTRLTVV.

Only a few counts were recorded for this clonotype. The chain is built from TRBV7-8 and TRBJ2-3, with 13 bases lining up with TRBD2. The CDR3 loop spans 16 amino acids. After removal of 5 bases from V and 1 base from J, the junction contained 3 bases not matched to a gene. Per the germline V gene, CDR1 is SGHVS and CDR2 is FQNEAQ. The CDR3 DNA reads TGTGCCAGCAGCGCCGGACTAGCGGGGGGCACAGATACGCAGTATTTT. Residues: CASSAGLAGGTDTQYF.

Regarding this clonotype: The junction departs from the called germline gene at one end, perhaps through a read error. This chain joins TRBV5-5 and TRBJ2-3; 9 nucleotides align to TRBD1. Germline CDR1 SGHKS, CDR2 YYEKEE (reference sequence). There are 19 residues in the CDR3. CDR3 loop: CASNLGGTGLYLGTDTQYF. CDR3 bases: TGTGCCAGCAACTTGGGGGGGACAGGGCTGTATCTTGGCACAGATACGCAGTATTTT.

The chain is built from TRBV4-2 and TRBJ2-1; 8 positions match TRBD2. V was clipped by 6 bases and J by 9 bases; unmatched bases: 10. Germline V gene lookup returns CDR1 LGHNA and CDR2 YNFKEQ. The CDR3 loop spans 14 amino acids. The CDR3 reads CASRLGRGSGEQFF. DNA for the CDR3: TGTGCCAGCAGGCTCGGGAGGGGTTCGGGTGAGCAGTTCTTC.

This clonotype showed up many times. CDR3 sequence: CASSNVPLYGYTF. Here the CDR3 DNA reads TGCGCCAGCAGCAACGTCCCGCTTTATGGCTACACCTTC. The V gene is TRBV5-1, the J gene TRBJ1-2, with unresolved D. V lost 4 bases and J lost 5, with 12 bases in between. The V gene's germline CDR1 is SGHRS and CDR2 YFSETQ. The CDR3 consists of 13 residues. Based on the CDR3 plus reference TRBV5-1 and TRBJ1-2, the full variable domain is KAGVTQTPRYLIKTRGQQVTLSCSPISGHRSVSWYQQTPGQGLQFLFEYFSETQRNKGNFPGRFSGRQFSNSRSEMNVSTLELGDSALYLCASSNVPLYGYTFGSGTRLTVV.

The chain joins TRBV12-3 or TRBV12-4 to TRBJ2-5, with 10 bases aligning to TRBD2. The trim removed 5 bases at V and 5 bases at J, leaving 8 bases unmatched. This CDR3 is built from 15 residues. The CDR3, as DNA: TGTGCCAGCAGTCTAGAGCGGGGGGGCGGGGAGACCCAGTACTTC. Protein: CASSLERGGGETQYF.

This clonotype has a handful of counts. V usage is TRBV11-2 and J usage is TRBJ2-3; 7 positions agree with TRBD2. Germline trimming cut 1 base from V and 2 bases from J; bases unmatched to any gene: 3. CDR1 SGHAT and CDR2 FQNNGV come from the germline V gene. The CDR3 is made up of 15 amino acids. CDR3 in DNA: TGTGCCAGCAGCTTAGGGGGGGGAGACACAGATACGCAGTATTTT. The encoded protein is CASSLGGGDTDTQYF. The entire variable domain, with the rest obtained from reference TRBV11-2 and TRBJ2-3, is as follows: EAGVAQSPRYKIIEKRQSVAFWCNPISGHATLYWYQQILGQGPKLLIQFQNNGVVDDSQLPKDRFSAERLKGVDSTLKIQPAKLEDSAVYLCASSLGGGDTDTQYFGPGTRLTVL.

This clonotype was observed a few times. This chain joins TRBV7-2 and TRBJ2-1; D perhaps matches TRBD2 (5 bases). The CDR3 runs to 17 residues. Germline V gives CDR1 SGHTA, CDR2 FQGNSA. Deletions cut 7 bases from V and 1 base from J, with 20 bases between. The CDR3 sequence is CASNTPGGPMSYNEQFF. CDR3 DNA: TGTGCCAGCAACACGCCCGGAGGCCCTATGTCCTACAATGAGCAGTTCTTC.

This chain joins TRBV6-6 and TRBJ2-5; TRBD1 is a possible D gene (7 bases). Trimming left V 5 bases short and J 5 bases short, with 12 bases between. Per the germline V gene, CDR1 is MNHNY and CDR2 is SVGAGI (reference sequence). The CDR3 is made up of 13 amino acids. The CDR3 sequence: CASSTPGGETQYF. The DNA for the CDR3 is TGTGCCAGCAGTACGCCAGGGGGGGAGACCCAGTACTTC.

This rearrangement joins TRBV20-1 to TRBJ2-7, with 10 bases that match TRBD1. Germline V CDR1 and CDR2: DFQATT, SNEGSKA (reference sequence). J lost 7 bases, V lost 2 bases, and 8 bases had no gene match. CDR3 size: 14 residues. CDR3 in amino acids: CSARKGTGVGEQYF. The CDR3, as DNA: TGCAGTGCTAGAAAAGGGACAGGGGTAGGGGAGCAGTACTTC.

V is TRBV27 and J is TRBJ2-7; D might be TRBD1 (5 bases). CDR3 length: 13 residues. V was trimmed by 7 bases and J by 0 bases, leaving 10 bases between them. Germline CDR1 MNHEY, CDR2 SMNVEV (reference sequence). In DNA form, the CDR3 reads TGTGCCAGCAACCAGGGCAGCTCCTACGAGCAGTACTTC. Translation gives CASNQGSSYEQYF.

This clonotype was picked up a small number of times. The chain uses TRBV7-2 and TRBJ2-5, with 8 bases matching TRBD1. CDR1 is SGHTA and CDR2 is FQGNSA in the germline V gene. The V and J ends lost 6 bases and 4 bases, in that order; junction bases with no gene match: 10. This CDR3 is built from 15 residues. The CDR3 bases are TGTGCCAGCAGATTCTCCGGGACAGGAGCAGAGACCCAGTACTTC. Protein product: CASRFSGTGAETQYF.

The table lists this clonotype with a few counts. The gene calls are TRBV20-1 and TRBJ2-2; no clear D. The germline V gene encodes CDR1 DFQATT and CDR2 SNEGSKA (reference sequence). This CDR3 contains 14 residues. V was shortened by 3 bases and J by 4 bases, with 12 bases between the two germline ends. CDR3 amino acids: CSASVPWGTGELFF. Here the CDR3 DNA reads TGCAGTGCTAGTGTCCCCTGGGGCACCGGGGAGCTGTTTTTT.

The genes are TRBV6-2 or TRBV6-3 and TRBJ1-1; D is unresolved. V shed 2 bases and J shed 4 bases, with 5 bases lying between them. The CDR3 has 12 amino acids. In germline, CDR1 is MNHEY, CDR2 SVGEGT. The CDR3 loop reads CASSYIITEAFF. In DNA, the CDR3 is TGTGCCAGCAGTTACATAATCACTGAAGCTTTCTTT.

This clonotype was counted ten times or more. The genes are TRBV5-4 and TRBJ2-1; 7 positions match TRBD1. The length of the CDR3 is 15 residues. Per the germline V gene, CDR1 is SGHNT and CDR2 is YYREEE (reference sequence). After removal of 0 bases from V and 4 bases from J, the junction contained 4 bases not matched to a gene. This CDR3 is CASSLGTGLYNEQFF. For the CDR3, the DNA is TGTGCCAGCAGCTTGGGGACAGGTCTTTACAATGAGCAGTTCTTC.

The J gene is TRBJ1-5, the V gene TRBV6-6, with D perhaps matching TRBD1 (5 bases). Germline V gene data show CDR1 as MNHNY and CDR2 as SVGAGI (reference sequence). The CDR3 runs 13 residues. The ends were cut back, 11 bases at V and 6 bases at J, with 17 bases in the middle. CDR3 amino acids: CAATWGGGQPQHF. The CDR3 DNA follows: TGTGCCGCAACTTGGGGGGGGGGTCAGCCCCAGCATTTT.

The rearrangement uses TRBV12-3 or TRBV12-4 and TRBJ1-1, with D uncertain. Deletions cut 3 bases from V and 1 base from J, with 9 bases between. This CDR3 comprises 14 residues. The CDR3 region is CASSFGYGNTEAFF. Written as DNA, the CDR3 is TGTGCCAGCAGTTTCGGGTACGGGAACACTGAAGCTTTCTTT.

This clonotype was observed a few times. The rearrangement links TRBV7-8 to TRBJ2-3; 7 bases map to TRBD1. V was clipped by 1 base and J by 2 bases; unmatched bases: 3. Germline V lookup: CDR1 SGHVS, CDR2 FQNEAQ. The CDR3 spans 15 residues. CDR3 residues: CASSLDRGSTDTQYF. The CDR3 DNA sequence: TGTGCCAGCAGCTTAGACAGGGGATCCACAGATACGCAGTATTTT.

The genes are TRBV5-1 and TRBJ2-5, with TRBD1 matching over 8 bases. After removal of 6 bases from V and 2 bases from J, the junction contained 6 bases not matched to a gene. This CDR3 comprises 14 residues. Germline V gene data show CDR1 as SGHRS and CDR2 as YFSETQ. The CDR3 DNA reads TGCGCCAGCACCGGGACAGGCGGACAAGAGACCCAGTACTTC. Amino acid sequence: CASTGTGGQETQYF.

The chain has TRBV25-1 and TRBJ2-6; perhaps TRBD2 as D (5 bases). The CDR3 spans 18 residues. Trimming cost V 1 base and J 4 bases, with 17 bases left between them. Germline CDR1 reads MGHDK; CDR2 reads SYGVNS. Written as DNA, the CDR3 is TGTGCCAGCAGTGAATTGTCCCACACGGGGTCAGGGGCCAACGTCCTGACTTTC. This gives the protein CASSELSHTGSGANVLTF.

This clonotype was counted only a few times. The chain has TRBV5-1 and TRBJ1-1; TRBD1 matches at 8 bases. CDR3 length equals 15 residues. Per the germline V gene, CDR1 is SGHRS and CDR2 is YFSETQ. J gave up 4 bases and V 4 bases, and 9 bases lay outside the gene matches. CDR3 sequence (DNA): TGCGCCAGCAGCGCACGGACAGGGTGGAGCACTGAAGCTTTCTTT. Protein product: CASSARTGWSTEAFF.

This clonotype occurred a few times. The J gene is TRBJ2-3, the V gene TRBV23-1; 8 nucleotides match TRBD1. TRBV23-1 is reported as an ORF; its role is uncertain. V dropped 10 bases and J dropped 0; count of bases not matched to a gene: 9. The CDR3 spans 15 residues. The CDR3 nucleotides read TGCGCCACAGCGACAGGGGACGGGAGCACAGATACGCAGTATTTT. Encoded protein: CATATGDGSTDTQYF.

CDR3 in amino acids: CASSLASGDNTQYF. The CDR3 DNA sequence: TGTGCCAGCAGCTTAGCAAGTGGGGATAATACGCAGTATTTT. This chain connects TRBV7-2 to TRBJ2-3, with D hard to call. The ends were cut back, 0 bases at V and 7 bases at J, with 11 bases in the middle. The germline CDR1 and CDR2 sequences are SGHTA and FQGNSA. The CDR3 runs 14 residues.

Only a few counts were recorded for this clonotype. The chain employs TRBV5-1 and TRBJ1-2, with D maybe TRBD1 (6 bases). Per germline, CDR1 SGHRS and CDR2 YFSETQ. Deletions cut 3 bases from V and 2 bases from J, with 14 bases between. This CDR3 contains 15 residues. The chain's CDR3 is CASSSVGGHNYGYTF. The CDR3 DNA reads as TGCGCCAGCAGCTCAGTGGGGGGGCACAACTATGGCTACACCTTC.

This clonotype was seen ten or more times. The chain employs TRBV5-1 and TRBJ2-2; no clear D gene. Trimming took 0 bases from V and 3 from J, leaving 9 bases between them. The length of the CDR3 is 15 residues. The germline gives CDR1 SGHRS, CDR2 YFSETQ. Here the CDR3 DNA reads TGCGCCAGCAGCTTGGAGGTAGTCGACACCGGGGAGCTGTTTTTT. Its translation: CASSLEVVDTGELFF.

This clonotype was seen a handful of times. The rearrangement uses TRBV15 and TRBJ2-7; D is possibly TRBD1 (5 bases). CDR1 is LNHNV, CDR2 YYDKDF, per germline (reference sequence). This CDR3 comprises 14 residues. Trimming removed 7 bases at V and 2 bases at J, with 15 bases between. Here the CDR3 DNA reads TGTGCCACCAAGGAGCAGGGATGGACCTACGAGCAGTACTTC. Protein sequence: CATKEQGWTYEQYF.